The 3 T cell receptor beta chains in this list originate from one sample, sequenced in a study of blood T cells in healthy people across ages. A sample-barcoded 5' primer and a J-beta primer mix were used in a second PCR of roughly 7 to 11 cycles. TCRdb re-analysed the 5' RACE reads in MiXCR, keeping a single row per CDR3 protein. The table lists about 630,000 distinct CDR3 sequences, under 25% of them singletons. Sequenced: blood. The receptors derive from a man aged 65 to 85 in good health.

This clonotype was detected once. The rearrangement joins TRBV21-1 to TRBJ2-1; the D call in the table, TRBD2, was not verified against the DNA. TRBV21-1 constitutes a pseudogene. The CDR3 has 19 amino acids. This CDR3 is CASTPKPTSGVSSYNEQFF. CDR3 DNA sequence: TGTGCCAGCACCCCCAAACCGACTAGCGGGGTAAGCTCCTACAATGAGCAGTTCTTC.

This clonotype has ten or more counts. This chain uses TRBV20-1 with TRBJ2-3; possible D gene TRBD1, 6 bases. V shed 3 bases and J shed 0 bases, with 16 bases lying between them. The CDR3 runs to 16 residues. Germline V gene data show CDR1 as DFQATT and CDR2 as SNEGSKA (reference sequence). In DNA, the CDR3 is TGCAGTGCTAGCTCCCTAAAGGACAGTAGCACAGATACGCAGTATTTT. Amino acid sequence: CSASSLKDSSTDTQYF.

The rearrangement links TRBV7-9 to TRBJ1-3, with 7 bases that match TRBD1. The J segment lost 4 bases and the V segment lost 2 bases, leaving 2 bases of the junction unmatched. The CDR3 spans 14 residues. CDR1 is SEHNR and CDR2 is FQNEAQ in the germline V gene (reference sequence). The CDR3 is CASSLSGQGNTIYF. The CDR3 DNA is TGTGCCAGCAGCTTATCGGGACAGGGAAACACCATATATTTT. The full variable domain, rest sourced from reference TRBV7-9 and TRBJ1-3, is DTGVSQNPRHKITKRGQNVTFRCDPISEHNRLYWYRQTLGQGPEFLTYFQNEAQLEKSRLLSDRFSAERPKGSFSTLEIQRTEQGDSAMYLCASSLSGQGNTIYFGEGSWLTVV.